These T cell receptor beta chains were read from a single sample in a study of cytomegalovirus exposure and HLA in healthy donors. Some clones are missing from TCRdb's copy, which holds only in-frame ones; the method was immunoSEQ multiplex PCR. The sample has 130,000 to 150,000 clones; around 84% are singletons. The source material was PBMCs. These receptors came from a man in his forties or fifties in good health and CMV-seropositive. Each CDR3 is given with its conserved first and last residue. The D gene is left open where the match is weak.

>TRBJ1-1|15|TRBV2|NA
CASTPGGGLNTEAFF
>TRBJ2-2|18|TRBV7-3|NA
CASSLILPSAQNTGELFF
>TRBJ2-3|14|TRBV9|NA
CASSVMGDTDTQYF
>TRBJ2-7|16|TRBV12-2|NA
CASRLPLAGPFYEQYF
>TRBJ2-3|16|TRBV19|TRBD1
CASSRKGQGLGDTQYF
>TRBJ1-2|15|TRBV9|TRBD1
CASSVQGTGDGGYTF
>TRBJ2-7|17|TRBV5-6|TRBD2
CASSLVGLAGGKHEQYF
>TRBJ2-1|12|TRBV27|TRBD1
CASSKGTGQQFF
>TRBJ1-1|13|TRBV19|NA
CASSITEDTEAFF
>TRBJ2-7|15|TRBV7-6|TRBD2
CASSSGLAAVYEQYF
>TRBJ1-2|15|TRBV19|TRBD1
CASSGRTGVNYGYTF
>TRBJ2-5|14|TRBV19|NA
CASSIQGTAETQYF
>TRBJ2-1|16|TRBV4-1|TRBD2
CASSLSGPYSYNEQFF
>TRBJ1-2|11|TRBV7-2|NA
CASSPWERGTF
>TRBJ2-3|14|TRBV27|NA
CASSLLEGSDTQYF
>TRBJ1-5|13|TRBV10-3|NA
CAISSGAGQPQHF
>TRBJ2-5|14|TRBV7-9|TRBD2
CASSLSGSSETQYF
>TRBJ1-1|16|TRBV5-6|TRBD1
CASSPAGQGLNTEAFF
>TRBJ2-7|12|TRBV6-5|NA
CASSYRANEQYF
>TRBJ2-7|11|TRBV6-6|NA
CASSYTGEQYF
>TRBJ2-7|15|TRBV27|TRBD1
CASSLSGTGIDEQYF
>TRBJ1-2|17|TRBV5-1|TRBD1
CASSLDPDRVGNYGYTF
>TRBJ2-3|13|TRBV30|NA
CAWRGPGTDTQYF
>TRBJ2-3|16|TRBV6-1|TRBD2
CASSGGASGIGDTQYF
>TRBJ2-7|16|TRBV27|TRBD1
CASSWRSAGQGAQQYF
>TRBJ2-1|13|TRBV6-5|NA
CASTRRGRNEQFF
>TRBJ2-1|15|TRBV9|TRBD2
CASSSQGGSNTEQFF
>TRBJ2-7|11|TRBV6-5|NA
CASSGAYEQYF
>TRBJ2-1|16|TRBV19|TRBD2
CASASHSGSSYNEQFF
>TRBJ2-1|14|TRBV7-9|NA
CASNIGGDYNEQFF
>TRBJ1-1|13|TRBV18|TRBD1
CANRDSLNTEAFF
>TRBJ2-7|13|TRBV30|TRBD2
CAWSVARTRKQYF
>TRBJ2-7|14|TRBV4-2|TRBD1
CASSQEDRVYEQYF
>TRBJ2-7|12|TRBV6-5|TRBD1
CASKDRAYEQYF
>TRBJ1-5|16|TRBV19|TRBD1
CASSMNTDRGGQPQHF